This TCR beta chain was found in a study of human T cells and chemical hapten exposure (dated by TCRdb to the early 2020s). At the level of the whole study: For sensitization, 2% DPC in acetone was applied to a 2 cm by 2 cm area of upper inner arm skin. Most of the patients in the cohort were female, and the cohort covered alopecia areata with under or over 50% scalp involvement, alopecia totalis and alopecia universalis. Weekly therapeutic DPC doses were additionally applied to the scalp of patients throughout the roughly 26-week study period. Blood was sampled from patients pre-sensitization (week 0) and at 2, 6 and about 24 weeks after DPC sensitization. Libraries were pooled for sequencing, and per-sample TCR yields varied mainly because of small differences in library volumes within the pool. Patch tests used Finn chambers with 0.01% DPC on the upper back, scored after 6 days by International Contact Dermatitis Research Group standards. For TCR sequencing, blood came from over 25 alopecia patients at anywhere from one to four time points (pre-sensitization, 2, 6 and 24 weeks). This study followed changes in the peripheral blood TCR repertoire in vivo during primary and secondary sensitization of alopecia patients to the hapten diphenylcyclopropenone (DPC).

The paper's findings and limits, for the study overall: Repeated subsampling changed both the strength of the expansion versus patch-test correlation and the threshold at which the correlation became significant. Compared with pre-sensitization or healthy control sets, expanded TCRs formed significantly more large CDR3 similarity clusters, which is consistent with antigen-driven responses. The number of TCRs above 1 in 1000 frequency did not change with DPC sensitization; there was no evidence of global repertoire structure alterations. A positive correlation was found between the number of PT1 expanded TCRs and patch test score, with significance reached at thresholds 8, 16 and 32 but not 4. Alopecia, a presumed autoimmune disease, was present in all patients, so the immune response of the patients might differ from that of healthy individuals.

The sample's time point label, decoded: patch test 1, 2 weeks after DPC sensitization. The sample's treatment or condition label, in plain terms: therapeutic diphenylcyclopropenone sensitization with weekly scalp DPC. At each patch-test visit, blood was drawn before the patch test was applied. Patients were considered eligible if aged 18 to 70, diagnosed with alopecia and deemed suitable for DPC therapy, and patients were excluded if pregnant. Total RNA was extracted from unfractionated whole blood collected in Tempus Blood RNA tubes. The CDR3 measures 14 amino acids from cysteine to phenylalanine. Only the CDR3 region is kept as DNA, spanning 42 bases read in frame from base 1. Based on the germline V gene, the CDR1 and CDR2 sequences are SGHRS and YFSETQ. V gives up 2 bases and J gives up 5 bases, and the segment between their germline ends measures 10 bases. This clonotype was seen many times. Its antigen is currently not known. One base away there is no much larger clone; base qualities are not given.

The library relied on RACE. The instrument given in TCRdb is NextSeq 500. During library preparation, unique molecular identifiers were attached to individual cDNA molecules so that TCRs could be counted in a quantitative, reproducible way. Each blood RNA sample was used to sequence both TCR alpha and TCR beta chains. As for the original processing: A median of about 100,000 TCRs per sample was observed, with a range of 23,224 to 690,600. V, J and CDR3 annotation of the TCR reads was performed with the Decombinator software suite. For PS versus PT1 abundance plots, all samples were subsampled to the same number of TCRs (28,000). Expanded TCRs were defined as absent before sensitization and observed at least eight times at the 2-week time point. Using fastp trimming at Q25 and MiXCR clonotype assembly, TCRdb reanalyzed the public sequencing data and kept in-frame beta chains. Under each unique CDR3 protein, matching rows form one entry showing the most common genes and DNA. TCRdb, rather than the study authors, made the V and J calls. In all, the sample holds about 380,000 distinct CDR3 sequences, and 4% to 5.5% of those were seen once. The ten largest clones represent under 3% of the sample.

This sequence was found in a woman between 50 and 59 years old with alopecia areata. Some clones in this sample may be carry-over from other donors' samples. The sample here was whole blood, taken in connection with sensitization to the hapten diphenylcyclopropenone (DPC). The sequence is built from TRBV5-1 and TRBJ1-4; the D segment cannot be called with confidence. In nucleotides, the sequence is TGCGCCAGCAGCTTAGGGCAGCAGAATGAAAAACTGTTTTTT. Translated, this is CASSLGQQNEKLFF.